This T cell receptor (beta chain) appears in the sequencing data of a study of blood T cell repertoires in COVID-19. Germline lookup yields CDR1 MGHDK and CDR2 SYGVNS. The CDR3 extends over 15 amino acids. Unmatched junction bases numbered 4, after V lost 2 bases and J lost 4 bases. Each participant's cohort was designated according to participant-reported clinical history. Using immunoSEQ multiplex PCR, the repertoire was profiled, and TCRdb retains in-frame clones only, with some absent. The table has under 250,000 clones, 80% to 90% seen once. Specimen: PBMCs or T cells enriched from blood (not recorded which). The receptor was isolated from a woman between 18 and 29 years old in a cohort exposed to, infected with or recovered from COVID-19 (not recorded which). V usage is TRBV25-1 and J usage is TRBJ1-2; 10 bases match TRBD1. CDR3 residues: CASSERGTGVYGYTF. The CDR3 nucleotides are TGTGCCAGCAGTGAAAGGGGGACAGGGGTCTATGGCTACACCTTC.